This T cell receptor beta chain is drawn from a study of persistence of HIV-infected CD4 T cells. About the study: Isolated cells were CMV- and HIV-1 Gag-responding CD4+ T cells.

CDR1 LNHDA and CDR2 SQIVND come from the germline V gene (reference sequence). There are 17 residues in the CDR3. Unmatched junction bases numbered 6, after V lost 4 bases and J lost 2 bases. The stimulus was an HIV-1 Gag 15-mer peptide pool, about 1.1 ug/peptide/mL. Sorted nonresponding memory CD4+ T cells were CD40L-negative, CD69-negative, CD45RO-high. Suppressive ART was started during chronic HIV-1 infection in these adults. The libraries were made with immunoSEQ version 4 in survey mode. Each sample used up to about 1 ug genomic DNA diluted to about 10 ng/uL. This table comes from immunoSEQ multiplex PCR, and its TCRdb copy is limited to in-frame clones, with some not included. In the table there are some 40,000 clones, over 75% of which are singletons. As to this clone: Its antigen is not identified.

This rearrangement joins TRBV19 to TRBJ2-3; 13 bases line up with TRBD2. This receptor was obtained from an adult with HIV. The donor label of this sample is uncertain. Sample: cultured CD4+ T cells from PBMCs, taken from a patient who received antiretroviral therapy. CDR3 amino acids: CASSTRTSGGLTDTQYF. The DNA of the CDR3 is TGTGCCAGTAGTACCCGGACTAGCGGGGGCCTCACAGATACGCAGTATTTT.